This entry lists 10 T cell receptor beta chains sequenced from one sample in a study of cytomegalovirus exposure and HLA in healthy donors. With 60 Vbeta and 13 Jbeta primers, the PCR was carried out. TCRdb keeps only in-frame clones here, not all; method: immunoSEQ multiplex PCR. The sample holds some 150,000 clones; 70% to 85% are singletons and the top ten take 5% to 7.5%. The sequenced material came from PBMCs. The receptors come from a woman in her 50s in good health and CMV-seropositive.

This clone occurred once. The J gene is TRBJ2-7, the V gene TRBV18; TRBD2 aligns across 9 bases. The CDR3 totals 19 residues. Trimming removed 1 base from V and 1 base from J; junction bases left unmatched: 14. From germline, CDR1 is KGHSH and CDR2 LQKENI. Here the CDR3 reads CASSPQASGALWRSYEQYF. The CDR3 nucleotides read TGTGCCAGCTCACCACAGGCTAGCGGGGCCCTTTGGAGGTCCTACGAGCAGTACTTC.

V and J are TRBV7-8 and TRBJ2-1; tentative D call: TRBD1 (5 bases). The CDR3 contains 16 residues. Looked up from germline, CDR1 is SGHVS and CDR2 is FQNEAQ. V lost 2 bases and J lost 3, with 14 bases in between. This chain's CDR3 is CASSLPRAIGYNEQFF. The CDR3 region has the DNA TGTGCCAGCAGCTTACCCAGGGCTATTGGCTACAATGAGCAGTTCTTC.

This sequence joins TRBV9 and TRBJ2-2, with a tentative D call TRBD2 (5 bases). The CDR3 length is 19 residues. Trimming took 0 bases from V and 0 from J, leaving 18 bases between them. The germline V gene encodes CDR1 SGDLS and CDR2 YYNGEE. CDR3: CASSVGSVPGYPNTGELFF. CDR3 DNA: TGTGCCAGCAGCGTAGGGTCAGTGCCGGGATACCCGAACACCGGGGAGCTGTTTTTT.

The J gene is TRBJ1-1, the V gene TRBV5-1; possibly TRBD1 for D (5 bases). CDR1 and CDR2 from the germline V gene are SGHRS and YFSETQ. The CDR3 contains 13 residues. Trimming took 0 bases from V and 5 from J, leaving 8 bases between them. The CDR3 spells CASSLGGDTEAFF. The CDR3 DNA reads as TGCGCCAGCAGCTTGGGGGGGGATACTGAAGCTTTCTTT.

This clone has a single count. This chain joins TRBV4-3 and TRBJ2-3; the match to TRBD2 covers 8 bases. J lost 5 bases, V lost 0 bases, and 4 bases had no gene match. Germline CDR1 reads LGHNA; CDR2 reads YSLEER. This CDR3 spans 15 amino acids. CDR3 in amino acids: CASSQERGVRDTQYF. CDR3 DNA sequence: TGCGCCAGCAGCCAAGAGCGGGGGGTTAGAGATACGCAGTATTTT.

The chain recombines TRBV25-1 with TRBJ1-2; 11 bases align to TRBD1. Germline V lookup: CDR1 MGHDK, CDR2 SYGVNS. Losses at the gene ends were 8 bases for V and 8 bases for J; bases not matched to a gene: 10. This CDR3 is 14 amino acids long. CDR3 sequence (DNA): TGTGCCAGCTCCTGGACAGGGGGCGTCAGGGGCTACACCTTC. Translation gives CASSWTGGVRGYTF.

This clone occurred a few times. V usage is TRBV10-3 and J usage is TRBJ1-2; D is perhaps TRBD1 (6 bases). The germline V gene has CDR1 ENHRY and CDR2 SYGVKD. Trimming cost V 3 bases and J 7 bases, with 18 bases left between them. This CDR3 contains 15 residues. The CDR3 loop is CAISEDRTESSGYTF. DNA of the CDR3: TGTGCCATCAGTGAAGACAGGACAGAGTCGTCTGGCTACACCTTC.

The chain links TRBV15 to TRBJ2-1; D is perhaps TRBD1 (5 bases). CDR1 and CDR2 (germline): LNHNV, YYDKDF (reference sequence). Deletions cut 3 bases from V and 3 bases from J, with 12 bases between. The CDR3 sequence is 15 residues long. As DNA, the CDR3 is TGTGCCACCAGCAGGGATCAGGGTATCTACAATGAGCAGTTCTTC. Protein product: CATSRDQGIYNEQFF.

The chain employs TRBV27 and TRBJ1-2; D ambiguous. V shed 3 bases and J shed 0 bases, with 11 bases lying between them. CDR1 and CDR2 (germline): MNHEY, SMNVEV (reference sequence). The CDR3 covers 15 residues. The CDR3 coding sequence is TGTGCCAGCAGTTTCAAAGGAAGCGCTAACTATGGCTACACCTTC. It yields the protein CASSFKGSANYGYTF.

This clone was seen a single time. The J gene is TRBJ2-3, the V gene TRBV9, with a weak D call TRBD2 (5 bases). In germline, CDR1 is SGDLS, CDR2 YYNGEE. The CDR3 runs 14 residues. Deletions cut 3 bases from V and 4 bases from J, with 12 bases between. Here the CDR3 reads CASSDKWRADTQYF. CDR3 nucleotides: TGTGCCAGCAGCGACAAGTGGCGGGCAGATACGCAGTATTTT.